Listed here are 21 T cell receptor beta chains from one sample, sequenced in a study of cytomegalovirus exposure and HLA in healthy donors. It was with 60 Vbeta and 13 Jbeta primers that the PCR ran. Only in-frame clones appear in the TCRdb table, and some are missing; sequencing was by immunoSEQ multiplex PCR. The data show over 200,000 clones, about 89% seen once. Material: PBMCs. All receptors come from a woman between 18 and 30 years old in good health and CMV-seronegative.

This clone was counted a single time. The chain has TRBV2 and TRBJ2-1; TRBD2 agrees at 8 bases. V trimming: 1 base; J trimming: 7 bases; junction bases outside the gene matches: 6. The germline V gene has CDR1 SNHLY and CDR2 FYNNEI. The CDR3 is 15 amino acids. CDR3 loop: CASSEVGSGINEQFF. The CDR3 region has the DNA TGTGCCAGCAGTGAAGTCGGTAGCGGGATAAATGAGCAGTTCTTC.

CDR3 in amino acids: CASSIKEGRGYGYTF. The CDR3 region has the DNA TGTGCCAGTAGTATTAAGGAGGGGAGAGGCTATGGCTACACCTTC. The chain recombines TRBV19 with TRBJ1-2; maybe TRBD1 (5 bases). The V end was cut by 3 bases, the J end by 4 bases, with 15 bases between. The germline CDR1 and CDR2 sequences are LNHDA and SQIVND (reference sequence). The CDR3 has 15 residues.

This chain uses TRBV12-2 with TRBJ2-4; TRBD2, the table's D call, lacks a check against the DNA. TRBV12-2 is recorded as a pseudogene. This CDR3 comprises 15 residues. The CDR3 DNA follows: TGTGCAAGTCGCCTCCAAGTGAGAGCCAAAAACATTCAGTACTTC. It yields the protein CASRLQVRAKNIQYF.

This chain joins TRBV4-1 and TRBJ2-2; 7 positions agree with TRBD1. CDR1 and CDR2 (germline): MGHRA, YSYEKL. The trim removed 4 bases at V and 6 bases at J, leaving 5 bases unmatched. This CDR3 is 14 amino acids long. The CDR3 here is CASSRDRVAGELFF. DNA for the CDR3: TGCGCCAGCAGCCGAGACAGGGTTGCCGGGGAGCTGTTTTTT.

This clone was counted only a few times. The chain combines TRBV18 with TRBJ2-1; weak D call: TRBD2 (6 bases). Trimming removed 6 bases from V and 4 bases from J, with 16 bases in between. The CDR3 extends over 15 amino acids. Germline V lookup: CDR1 KGHSH, CDR2 LQKENI. Here the CDR3 reads CASSRAVADYNEQFF. The CDR3 DNA reads as TGTGCCAGCTCTAGGGCGGTAGCGGATTACAATGAGCAGTTCTTC.

The rearrangement joins TRBV19 to TRBJ2-5; TRBD2 is a possible D gene (5 bases). The germline V gene has CDR1 LNHDA and CDR2 SQIVND (reference sequence). Between the trimmed V and J ends, which lost 9 bases and 4 bases, there was a span of 21 bases. The CDR3 loop spans 15 amino acids. The CDR3 loop is CASRRRGEGSETQYF. The DNA of the CDR3 is TGTGCCAGCCGGCGCCGGGGTGAGGGATCAGAGACCCAGTACTTC. The complete variable domain, with remaining parts taken from reference TRBV19 and TRBJ2-5, reads DGGITQSPKYLFRKEGQNVTLSCEQNLNHDAMYWYRQDPGQGLRLIYYSQIVNDFQKGDIAEGYSVSREKKESFPLTVTSAQKNPTAFYLCASRRRGEGSETQYFGPGTRLLVL.

Note on this clone: At one of its ends the junction is not consistent with the germline gene, which may arise from a read error. This sequence joins TRBV15 and TRBJ2-7; 7 bases are a match to TRBD2. The CDR3 runs 17 residues. CDR1 LNHNV and CDR2 YYDKDF come from the germline V gene (reference sequence). CDR3 protein: CATSSGGGRGASFEQYF. The CDR3 DNA sequence: TGTGCCACCAGCAGTGGGGGGGGGAGGGGAGCCTCCTTCGAGCAGTACTTC. The whole variable domain, remainder taken from reference TRBV15 and TRBJ2-7, is DAMVIQNPRYQVTQFGKPVTLSCSQTLNHNVMYWYQQKSSQAPKLLFHYYDKDFNNEADTPDNFQSRRPNTSFCFLDIRSPGLGDTAMYLCATSSGGGRGASFEQYFGPGTRLTVT.

V and J are TRBV10-3 and TRBJ2-1; 8 bases map to TRBD2. Trimming cost V 2 bases and J 7 bases; bases outside gene matches: 7. CDR1 and CDR2 from the germline V gene are ENHRY and SYGVKD. The CDR3 is 15 residues long. The CDR3 bases are TGTGCCATCAGTGAGGTCGGGACTAGAGATAATGAGCAGTTCTTC. As protein: CAISEVGTRDNEQFF.

This clone was detected a few times. The V and J genes are TRBV4-3 and TRBJ1-2, with D perhaps matching TRBD1 (5 bases). The germline gives CDR1 LGHNA, CDR2 YSLEER. V was pared by 6 bases and J by 2 bases, with 10 bases between. The CDR3 has 13 amino acids. This CDR3 reads CASSPDMNYGYTF. The CDR3 DNA is TGCGCCAGCAGTCCGGACATGAACTATGGCTACACCTTC.

The gene calls are TRBV4-1 and TRBJ2-7, with 7 bases identical to TRBD2. The length of the CDR3 is 18 residues. Losses at the gene ends were 4 bases for V and 0 bases for J; bases not matched to a gene: 15. The germline gives CDR1 MGHRA, CDR2 YSYEKL. CDR3 DNA sequence: TGCGCCAGCAGCCTTACGCCTCCCCTAGCGGAGAGCTCCTACGAGCAGTACTTC. Its translation: CASSLTPPLAESSYEQYF.

This rearrangement joins TRBV4-2 to TRBJ1-1; D is perhaps TRBD1 (5 bases). Germline values: CDR1 LGHNA, CDR2 YNFKEQ. The germline V and J ends were trimmed by 4 bases and 3 bases, with 21 bases remaining between them. The CDR3 contains 17 residues. The CDR3 DNA is TGTGCCAGCAGCCCAGACCGTTTCCGGGTAGGGGACACTGAAGCTTTCTTT. It encodes CASSPDRFRVGDTEAFF.

The V and J genes are TRBV19 and TRBJ1-4; 8 nucleotides match TRBD1. CDR1 LNHDA and CDR2 SQIVND come from the germline V gene (reference sequence). The ends lost 5 bases at V and 8 bases at J; junction bases unmatched: 10. The CDR3 has 15 residues. CDR3 sequence: CASSADRGVKEKLFF. CDR3 DNA sequence: TGTGCCAGTAGTGCCGACAGGGGAGTGAAAGAAAAACTGTTTTTT. The entire variable domain, with the rest obtained from reference TRBV19 and TRBJ1-4, is as follows: DGGITQSPKYLFRKEGQNVTLSCEQNLNHDAMYWYRQDPGQGLRLIYYSQIVNDFQKGDIAEGYSVSREKKESFPLTVTSAQKNPTAFYLCASSADRGVKEKLFFGSGTQLSVL.

The V call is TRBV11-2, the J call TRBJ1-1, with D possibly TRBD1 on 5 matching bases. V was cut by 5 bases and J by 5 bases, with 21 bases left in between. Germline V gene sequence: CDR1 SGHAT, CDR2 FQNNGV. The CDR3 covers 16 residues. CDR3 nucleotides: TGTGCCAGCAGCCCCCCCTTAGGGGTAAAGGGGACTGAAGCTTTCTTT. Translating gives CASSPPLGVKGTEAFF.

The rearrangement links TRBV7-2 to TRBJ1-1; D may be TRBD1 (6 bases). The germline CDR1 and CDR2 sequences are SGHTA and FQGNSA. The ends were cut back, 3 bases at V and 1 base at J, with 15 bases in the middle. This CDR3 is 16 amino acids long. CDR3 nucleotide sequence: TGTGCCAGCAGCTTCCGTGGTACAGGGAGGAACACTGAAGCTTTCTTT. It codes for CASSFRGTGRNTEAFF.

Only one count was recorded for this clone. Other DNA sequences of this sample code for an identical CDR3. The chain has TRBV18 and TRBJ1-2; 7 bases line up with TRBD1. The CDR3 runs 14 residues. J gave up 2 bases and V 3 bases, and 3 bases lay outside the gene matches. The germline V gene has CDR1 KGHSH and CDR2 LQKENI. CDR3 residues: CASSPGTANYGYTF. Written as DNA, the CDR3 is TGTGCCAGCTCACCCGGGACAGCGAACTATGGCTACACCTTC.

The V call is TRBV5-4, the J call TRBJ1-1; D uncertain. V lost 0 bases, J lost 1 base, and 4 bases lay in between. This CDR3 region has 13 residues. Germline V gives CDR1 SGHNT, CDR2 YYREEE (reference sequence). CDR3 sequence: CASSLDWNTEAFF. As DNA, the CDR3 is TGTGCCAGCAGCTTGGACTGGAACACTGAAGCTTTCTTT. The whole variable domain, filled in from reference TRBV5-4 and TRBJ1-1, reads ETGVTQSPTHLIKTRGQQVTLRCSSQSGHNTVSWYQQALGQGPQFIFQYYREEENGRGNFPPRFSGLQFPNYSSELNVNALELDDSALYLCASSLDWNTEAFFGQGTRLTVV.

The V call is TRBV5-1, the J call TRBJ1-1, with 7 nucleotides matching TRBD1. Germline V gene data show CDR1 as SGHRS and CDR2 as YFSETQ. V was clipped by 0 bases and J by 0 bases; unmatched bases: 8. This CDR3 has 17 amino acids. CDR3 residues: CASSLDRGRVLNTEAFF. The CDR3 DNA is TGCGCCAGCAGCTTGGACAGGGGAAGGGTTTTGAACACTGAAGCTTTCTTT.

The genes are TRBV11-2 and TRBJ2-1; no reliable D call. Germline V gene data show CDR1 as SGHAT and CDR2 as FQNNGV. The V end was cut by 2 bases, the J end by 0 bases, with 11 bases between. This CDR3 has 16 amino acids. CDR3 DNA: TGTGCCAGCAGCTTATTGGTATCTAGCTCCTACAATGAGCAGTTCTTC. This translates into CASSLLVSSSYNEQFF.

The rearrangement links TRBV27 to TRBJ2-2, with 7 bases aligning to TRBD2. After removal of 3 bases from V and 0 bases from J, the junction contained 4 bases not matched to a gene. Germline V lookup: CDR1 MNHEY, CDR2 SMNVEV (reference sequence). The CDR3 spans 16 residues. CDR3 sequence: CASSFPGGTNTGELFF. The CDR3 nucleotides read TGTGCCAGCAGTTTTCCGGGGGGTACGAACACCGGGGAGCTGTTTTTT.

The rearrangement uses TRBV11-2 and TRBJ2-7; the match to TRBD2 covers 11 bases. Germline V gene sequence: CDR1 SGHAT, CDR2 FQNNGV. The CDR3 sequence is 14 residues long. The junction had 3 bases not matched to a gene; V was cut back by 6 bases and J by 2 bases. The CDR3 loop reads CASRRLAGTYEQYF. The CDR3 DNA is TGTGCCAGCAGAAGACTAGCGGGGACCTACGAGCAGTACTTC. Looking up the rest from reference TRBV11-2 and TRBJ2-7 gives the full variable domain: EAGVAQSPRYKIIEKRQSVAFWCNPISGHATLYWYQQILGQGPKLLIQFQNNGVVDDSQLPKDRFSAERLKGVDSTLKIQPAKLEDSAVYLCASRRLAGTYEQYFGPGTRLTVT.

The J gene is TRBJ2-1, the V gene TRBV13; 14 bases map to TRBD2. CDR3 length equals 15 residues. The junction had 5 bases not matched to a gene; V was cut back by 4 bases and J by 9 bases. Per the germline V gene, CDR1 is PRHDT and CDR2 is FYEKMQ (reference sequence). CDR3 protein: CASSWGLAGAGEQFF. The CDR3 nucleotides read TGTGCCAGCAGCTGGGGACTAGCGGGAGCGGGTGAGCAGTTCTTC.